Reported below is one T cell receptor (beta chain). These data originate in a study of blood T cell repertoires in COVID-19. About the study: Spain, Italy and the United States supplied samples that represented acute and convalescent COVID-19. Nucleic acid was either cDNA or gDNA, and it came from T cells, B-cell-depleted T cells, or PBMCs.

This CDR3 comprises 15 residues. Germline V CDR1 and CDR2: MNHEY, SVGAGI. J was trimmed by 4 bases and V by 5 bases; bases with no gene match: 8. The assay was immunoSEQ multiplex PCR, and TCRdb's table has in-frame clones only and misses some. The table shows around 300,000 clones, with roughly 90% occurring only once. Specimen: peripheral blood. This chain links TRBV6-5 with TRBJ2-1; 7 bases map to TRBD2. The receptor's source is a man between 18 and 35 years old with active or convalescent COVID-19. Here the CDR3 DNA reads TGTGCCAGCAGTACTCTAGCGGTTACTTACAATGAGCAGTTCTTC. Encoded protein: CASSTLAVTYNEQFF.